Listed below are T cell receptor beta chains from one sample, sequenced in a study of patients and donors after allogeneic stem cell transplantation. TCRdb reprocessed the RT-PCR reads via MiXCR and lists one record per CDR3 protein. Among 150,000 to 200,000 distinct CDR3 sequences listed, around 41% were seen once. Sequences were obtained from blood, either unsorted or a sorted T cell fraction (not recorded which). The receptors come from a human donor who was either an allogeneic HSCT recipient or a stem cell or donor lymphocyte infusion donor (not recorded which). It is not recorded whose cells these are; they may come from a transplant donor. Each CDR3 is given with its conserved first and last residue. The D gene is left open where the match is weak. Only part of the rows carry a size: once, few, many, or a class if the clone is expanded.

J: TRBJ1-1
D: TRBD1
size: -
V: TRBV18
CDR3: CASLLDREGAFF
DNA: TGTGCCAGCCTCCTGGACAGGGAAGGAGCTTTCTTT

J: TRBJ1-1
D: -
size: -
V: TRBV28
CDR3: CASSFLGGTEAFF
DNA: TGTGCCAGCAGTTTCCTGGGCGGAACTGAAGCTTTCTTT

J: TRBJ2-1
D: -
size: -
V: TRBV25-1
CDR3: CASSDYREANEQFF
DNA: TGTGCCAGCAGTGATTACAGGGAGGCGAATGAGCAGTTCTTC

J: TRBJ2-1
D: -
size: -
V: TRBV29-1
CDR3: CSVAIWGGEQFF
DNA: TGCAGCGTTGCTATATGGGGCGGTGAGCAGTTCTTC

J: TRBJ2-1
D: -
size: -
V: TRBV29-1
CDR3: CSVSGGGMGSYNEQFF
DNA: TGCAGCGTGTCTGGTGGCGGGATGGGCTCCTACAATGAGCAGTTCTTC

J: TRBJ1-3
D: -
size: -
V: TRBV9
CDR3: CASSVEVGGNTIYF
DNA: TGTGCCAGCAGCGTAGAGGTGGGTGGAAACACCATATATTTT

J: TRBJ2-2
D: -
size: -
V: TRBV5-6
CDR3: CASSYVGLDTGELFF
DNA: TGTGCCAGCAGCTACGTGGGGCTAGACACCGGGGAGCTGTTTTTT

J: TRBJ2-1
D: TRBD2
size: -
V: TRBV4-3
CDR3: CASSLFLAVSYNEQFF
DNA: TGCGCCAGCAGCCTTTTTCTAGCGGTCTCCTACAATGAGCAGTTCTTC

J: TRBJ1-1
D: -
size: few
V: TRBV30
CDR3: CAWSVAGDTEAFF
DNA: TGTGCCTGGAGTGTAGCAGGGGACACTGAAGCTTTCTTT

J: TRBJ1-1
D: -
size: -
V: TRBV7-9
CDR3: CASSFVPLEAFF
DNA: TGTGCCAGCAGCTTCGTCCCGCTTGAAGCTTTCTTT

J: TRBJ1-1
D: TRBD1
size: -
V: TRBV5-1
CDR3: CASQRDSANTEAFF
DNA: TGCGCCAGCCAGCGGGACAGCGCGAACACTGAAGCTTTCTTT

J: TRBJ2-2
D: TRBD2
size: -
V: TRBV19
CDR3: CASSILAGGPGELFF
DNA: TGTGCCAGTAGTATTCTAGCGGGAGGTCCCGGGGAGCTGTTTTTT

J: TRBJ2-2
D: -
size: -
V: TRBV23-1
CDR3: CASSHPTGNTGELFF
DNA: TGCGCCAGCAGTCACCCGACAGGGAACACCGGGGAGCTGTTTTTT

J: TRBJ2-7
D: TRBD1
size: -
V: TRBV6-5
CDR3: CASSRRQGAASYEQYF
DNA: TGTGCCAGCAGTCGACGACAGGGGGCTGCGTCCTACGAGCAGTACTTC

J: TRBJ1-3
D: -
size: -
V: TRBV18
CDR3: CASSPNPSSGNTIYF
DNA: TGTGCCAGCTCACCGAATCCGTCCTCTGGAAACACCATATATTTT

J: TRBJ2-7
D: -
size: few
V: TRBV4-3
CDR3: CASSQDWRGSSYEQYF
DNA: TGCGCCAGCAGCCAAGATTGGCGGGGATCCTCCTACGAGCAGTACTTC

J: TRBJ1-1
D: -
size: -
V: TRBV4-1
CDR3: CAGSQGRQANTEAFF
DNA: TGCGCCGGCAGCCAGGGAAGACAGGCAAACACTGAAGCTTTCTTT

J: TRBJ2-2
D: TRBD2
size: -
V: TRBV7-8
CDR3: CASSLRAGPTGELFF
DNA: TGTGCCAGCAGCTTAAGAGCGGGACCCACCGGGGAGCTGTTTTTT

J: TRBJ2-1
D: TRBD2
size: once
V: TRBV6-8
CDR3: CASSYSIKTSGRSNEQFF
DNA: TGTGCCAGCAGTTACTCAATAAAAACTAGCGGGAGGAGTAATGAGCAGTTCTTC

J: TRBJ1-4
D: -
size: few
V: TRBV6-5
CDR3: CASSSGWTDNEKLFF
DNA: TGTGCCAGCAGCTCCGGCTGGACAGATAATGAAAAACTGTTTTTT